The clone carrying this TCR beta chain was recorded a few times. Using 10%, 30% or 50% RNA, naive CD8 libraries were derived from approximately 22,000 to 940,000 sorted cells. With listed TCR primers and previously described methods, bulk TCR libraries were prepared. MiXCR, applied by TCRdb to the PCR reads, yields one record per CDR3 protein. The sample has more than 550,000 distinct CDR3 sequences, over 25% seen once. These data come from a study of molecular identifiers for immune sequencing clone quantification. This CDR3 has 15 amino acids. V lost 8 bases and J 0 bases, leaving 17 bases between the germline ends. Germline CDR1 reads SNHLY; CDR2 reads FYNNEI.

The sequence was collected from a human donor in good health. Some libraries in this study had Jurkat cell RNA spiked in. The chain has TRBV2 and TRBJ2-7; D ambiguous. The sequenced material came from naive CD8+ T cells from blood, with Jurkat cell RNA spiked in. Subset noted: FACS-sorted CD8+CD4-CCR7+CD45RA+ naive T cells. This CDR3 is CASLMKIKLSYEQYF. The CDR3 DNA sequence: TGTGCCAGCCTTATGAAAATCAAGCTCTCCTACGAGCAGTACTTC.